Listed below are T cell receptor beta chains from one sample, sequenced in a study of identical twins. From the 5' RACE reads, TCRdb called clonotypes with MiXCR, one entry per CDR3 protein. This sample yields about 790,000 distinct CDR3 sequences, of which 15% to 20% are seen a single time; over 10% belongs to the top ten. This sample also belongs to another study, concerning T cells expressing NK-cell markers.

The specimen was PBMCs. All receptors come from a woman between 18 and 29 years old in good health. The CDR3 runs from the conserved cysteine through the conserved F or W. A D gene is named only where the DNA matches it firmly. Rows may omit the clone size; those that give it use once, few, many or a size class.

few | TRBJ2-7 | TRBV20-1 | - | CSARRTTYEQYF | TGCAGTGCTAGACGGACGACCTACGAGCAGTACTTC
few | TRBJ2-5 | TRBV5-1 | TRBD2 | CASSFPGGRQETQYF | TGCGCCAGCAGCTTTCCGGGGGGAAGGCAAGAGACCCAGTACTTC
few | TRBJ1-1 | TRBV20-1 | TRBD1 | CSAGGTGAEAFF | TGCAGTGCTGGGGGGACAGGCGCTGAAGCTTTCTTT
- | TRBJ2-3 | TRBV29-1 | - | CSVDGEGTDTQYF | TGCAGCGTTGACGGGGAAGGCACAGATACGCAGTATTTT
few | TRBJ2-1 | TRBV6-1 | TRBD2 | CASTHGWASGDNEQFF | TGTGCCAGCACCCACGGGTGGGCTAGCGGCGACAATGAGCAGTTCTTC
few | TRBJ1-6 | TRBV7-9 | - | CASSLGTQVRSPLHF | TGTGCCAGCAGCTTAGGCACACAAGTTAGATCACCCCTCCACTTT
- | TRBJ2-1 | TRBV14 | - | CASSHPEWGTTYNEQFF | TGTGCCAGCAGCCACCCAGAGTGGGGGACCACCTACAATGAGCAGTTCTTC
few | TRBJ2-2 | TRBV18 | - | CASSPNDLTNTGELFF | TGTGCCAGCTCACCAAACGACCTGACCAACACCGGGGAGCTGTTTTTT
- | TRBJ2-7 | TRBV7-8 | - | CASSFGTELSSYEQYF | TGTGCCAGCAGCTTTGGCACAGAACTAAGCTCCTACGAGCAGTACTTC
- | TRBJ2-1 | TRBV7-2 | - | CASTYERANNEQFF | TGTGCCAGCACCTACGAGCGGGCCAACAATGAGCAGTTCTTC
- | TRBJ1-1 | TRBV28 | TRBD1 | CASIMTGRTEAFF | TGTGCCAGCATTATGACAGGGCGCACTGAAGCTTTCTTT
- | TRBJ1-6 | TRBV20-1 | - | CSAPRQVSYNSPLHF | TGCAGTGCTCCCCGACAAGTCTCCTATAATTCACCCCTCCACTTT
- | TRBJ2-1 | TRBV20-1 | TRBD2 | CSARRPGLATHNEQFF | TGCAGTGCTAGACGACCTGGACTAGCTACCCACAATGAGCAGTTCTTC
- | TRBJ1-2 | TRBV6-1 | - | CASRKTTGDDGYTF | TGTGCCAGCAGAAAAACAACGGGGGATGACGGCTACACCTTC
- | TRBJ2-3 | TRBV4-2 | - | CASSQDRGSTQYF | TGTGCCAGCAGCCAAGATCGGGGGAGTACGCAGTATTTT
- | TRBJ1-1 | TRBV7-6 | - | CASSLLGSGSLNTEAFF | TGTGCCAGCAGCTTACTCGGTTCGGGGAGTCTGAACACTGAAGCTTTCTTT
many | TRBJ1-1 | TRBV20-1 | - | CSAKLRGETEAFF | TGCAGTGCTAAACTACGCGGGGAGACTGAAGCTTTCTTT
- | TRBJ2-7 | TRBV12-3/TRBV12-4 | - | CASSYGPEQYF | TGTGCCAGCAGCTACGGACCCGAGCAGTACTTC
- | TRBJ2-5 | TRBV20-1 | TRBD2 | CSATLAGETQYF | TGCAGTGCCACCCTAGCGGGAGAGACCCAGTACTTC
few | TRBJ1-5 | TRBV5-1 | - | CASSLGQSSNQPQHF | TGCGCCAGCAGCTTGGGACAGAGTAGCAATCAGCCCCAGCATTTT
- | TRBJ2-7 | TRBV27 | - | CASSRGATYEQYF | TGTGCCAGCAGTCGGGGGGCGACCTACGAGCAGTACTTC
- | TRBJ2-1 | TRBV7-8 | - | CASSPRVGVWEQFF | TGTGCCAGCAGCCCAAGGGTAGGGGTATGGGAGCAGTTCTTC
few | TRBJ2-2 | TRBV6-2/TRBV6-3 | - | CASLAGRVTGELFF | TGTGCCAGTCTGGCCGGGCGAGTCACCGGGGAGCTGTTTTTT
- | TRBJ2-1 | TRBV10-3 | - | CAISGQGGDEQFF | TGTGCCATCAGTGGACAGGGAGGGGATGAGCAGTTCTTC
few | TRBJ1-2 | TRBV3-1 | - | CASSQERGLNYGYTF | TGTGCCAGCAGCCAAGAGCGGGGGCTTAACTATGGCTACACCTTC
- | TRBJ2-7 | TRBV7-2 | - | CASRRTVAYEQYF | TGTGCCAGCAGGCGGACGGTTGCCTACGAGCAGTACTTC
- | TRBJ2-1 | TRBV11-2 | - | CASSLEPGNEQFF | TGTGCCAGCAGCTTAGAACCAGGCAATGAGCAGTTCTTC
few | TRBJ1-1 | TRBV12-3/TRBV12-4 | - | CASSEYQGAFF | TGTGCCAGCAGTGAATACCAGGGAGCTTTCTTT
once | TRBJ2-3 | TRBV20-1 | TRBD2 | CSVRPGRDFSTDTQYF | TGCAGTGTGCGCCCCGGGAGGGACTTTAGTACAGATACGCAGTATTTT
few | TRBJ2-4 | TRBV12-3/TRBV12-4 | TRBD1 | CASSLFGTGVENIQYF | TGTGCCAGCAGTTTATTCGGGACAGGGGTGGAGAACATTCAGTACTTC
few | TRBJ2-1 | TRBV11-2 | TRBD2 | CASSLSLRTSGSNEQFF | TGTGCCAGCAGCTTGTCTCTCAGGACTAGCGGGTCCAATGAGCAGTTCTTC
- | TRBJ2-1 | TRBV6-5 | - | CASSYRDPYNEQFF | TGTGCCAGCAGCTACAGGGACCCGTACAATGAGCAGTTCTTC